The 2 T cell receptor beta chains given below trace back to one sample, sequenced in a study of OX40 agonist ivuxolimab in advanced cancers. TCRdb's copy holds only in-frame clones and misses some; the assay was immunoSEQ multiplex PCR. The table shows approximately 26,000 clones, with more than 80% occurring only once. Sequencing was performed on CD4+ or CD8+ T cells sorted from blood, taken in a trial of the OX40 agonist ivuxolimab. The receptors were gathered from an adult with an advanced solid tumor such as melanoma, head and neck, liver or kidney cancer.

Here the CDR3 DNA reads TGTGCCAGCAGCCCCGATTGGAACAATCAGCCCCAGCATTTT. Its translation: CASSPDWNNQPQHF. The chain combines TRBV27 with TRBJ1-5; D not resolved. This CDR3 region has 14 residues. Trimming took 6 bases from V and 3 from J, leaving 12 bases between them. CDR1 and CDR2 (germline): MNHEY, SMNVEV (reference sequence).

The gene calls are TRBV6-1 and TRBJ2-1; D perhaps matches TRBD2 (6 bases). The V end lost 0 bases, the J end lost 5 bases, and 17 bases lay between the germline ends. The CDR3 consists of 17 residues. Germline V lookup: CDR1 MNHNS, CDR2 SASEGT. Here the CDR3 reads CASSEALWLAQDNEQFF. The CDR3 region has the DNA TGTGCCAGCAGTGAAGCGCTTTGGCTAGCGCAGGACAATGAGCAGTTCTTC.